This TCR beta chain was identified in a study of control samples from healthy donors and cancer patients. The count of this clone is one. Profiled with immunoSEQ multiplex PCR; TCRdb holds only in-frame clones, not every one. Seen here are about 83,000 clones, 91% observed once, and the top ten hold roughly 15%. This CDR3 region has 14 residues. V shed 1 base and J 4 bases; nucleotides not matched to a gene: 2. Germline CDR1 GTSNPN, CDR2 SVGIG (reference sequence). The sequence was collected from a man aged 45-65 years in good health. V is TRBV30 and J is TRBJ1-3, with 9 bases lining up with TRBD1. The sequenced sample consisted of blood. The CDR3 sequence is CAWSGTGVGNTIYF. The CDR3 nucleotides are TGTGCCTGGAGTGGGACAGGGGTAGGAAACACCATATATTTT.